This T cell receptor (beta chain) was found in a study of PD-L1 blockade in urothelial cancer. Study-level background: About nine tenths of the roughly 30 patients were men whose urothelial cancer was bladder-origin. Prior chemotherapy regimens per patient numbered 0 to 3.

The repertoire was sequenced with immunoSEQ multiplex PCR; TCRdb's copy has only in-frame clones and lacks some. The sample holds around 40,000 clones, about 89% seen once. In germline, CDR1 is SGHNT, CDR2 YYREEE (reference sequence). Trimming removed 3 bases from V and 0 bases from J, with 7 bases in between. The CDR3 is made up of 15 amino acids. This chain links TRBV5-4 with TRBJ1-6; D is uncertain. The sequences come from PBMCs, collected around atezolizumab (anti-PD-L1) treatment. The receptor was isolated from a man aged 55 to 70 with urothelial cancer. The DNA for the CDR3 is TGTGCCAGCAGCTCCCGGGACTCCTATAATTCACCCCTCCACTTT. Residues: CASSSRDSYNSPLHF.